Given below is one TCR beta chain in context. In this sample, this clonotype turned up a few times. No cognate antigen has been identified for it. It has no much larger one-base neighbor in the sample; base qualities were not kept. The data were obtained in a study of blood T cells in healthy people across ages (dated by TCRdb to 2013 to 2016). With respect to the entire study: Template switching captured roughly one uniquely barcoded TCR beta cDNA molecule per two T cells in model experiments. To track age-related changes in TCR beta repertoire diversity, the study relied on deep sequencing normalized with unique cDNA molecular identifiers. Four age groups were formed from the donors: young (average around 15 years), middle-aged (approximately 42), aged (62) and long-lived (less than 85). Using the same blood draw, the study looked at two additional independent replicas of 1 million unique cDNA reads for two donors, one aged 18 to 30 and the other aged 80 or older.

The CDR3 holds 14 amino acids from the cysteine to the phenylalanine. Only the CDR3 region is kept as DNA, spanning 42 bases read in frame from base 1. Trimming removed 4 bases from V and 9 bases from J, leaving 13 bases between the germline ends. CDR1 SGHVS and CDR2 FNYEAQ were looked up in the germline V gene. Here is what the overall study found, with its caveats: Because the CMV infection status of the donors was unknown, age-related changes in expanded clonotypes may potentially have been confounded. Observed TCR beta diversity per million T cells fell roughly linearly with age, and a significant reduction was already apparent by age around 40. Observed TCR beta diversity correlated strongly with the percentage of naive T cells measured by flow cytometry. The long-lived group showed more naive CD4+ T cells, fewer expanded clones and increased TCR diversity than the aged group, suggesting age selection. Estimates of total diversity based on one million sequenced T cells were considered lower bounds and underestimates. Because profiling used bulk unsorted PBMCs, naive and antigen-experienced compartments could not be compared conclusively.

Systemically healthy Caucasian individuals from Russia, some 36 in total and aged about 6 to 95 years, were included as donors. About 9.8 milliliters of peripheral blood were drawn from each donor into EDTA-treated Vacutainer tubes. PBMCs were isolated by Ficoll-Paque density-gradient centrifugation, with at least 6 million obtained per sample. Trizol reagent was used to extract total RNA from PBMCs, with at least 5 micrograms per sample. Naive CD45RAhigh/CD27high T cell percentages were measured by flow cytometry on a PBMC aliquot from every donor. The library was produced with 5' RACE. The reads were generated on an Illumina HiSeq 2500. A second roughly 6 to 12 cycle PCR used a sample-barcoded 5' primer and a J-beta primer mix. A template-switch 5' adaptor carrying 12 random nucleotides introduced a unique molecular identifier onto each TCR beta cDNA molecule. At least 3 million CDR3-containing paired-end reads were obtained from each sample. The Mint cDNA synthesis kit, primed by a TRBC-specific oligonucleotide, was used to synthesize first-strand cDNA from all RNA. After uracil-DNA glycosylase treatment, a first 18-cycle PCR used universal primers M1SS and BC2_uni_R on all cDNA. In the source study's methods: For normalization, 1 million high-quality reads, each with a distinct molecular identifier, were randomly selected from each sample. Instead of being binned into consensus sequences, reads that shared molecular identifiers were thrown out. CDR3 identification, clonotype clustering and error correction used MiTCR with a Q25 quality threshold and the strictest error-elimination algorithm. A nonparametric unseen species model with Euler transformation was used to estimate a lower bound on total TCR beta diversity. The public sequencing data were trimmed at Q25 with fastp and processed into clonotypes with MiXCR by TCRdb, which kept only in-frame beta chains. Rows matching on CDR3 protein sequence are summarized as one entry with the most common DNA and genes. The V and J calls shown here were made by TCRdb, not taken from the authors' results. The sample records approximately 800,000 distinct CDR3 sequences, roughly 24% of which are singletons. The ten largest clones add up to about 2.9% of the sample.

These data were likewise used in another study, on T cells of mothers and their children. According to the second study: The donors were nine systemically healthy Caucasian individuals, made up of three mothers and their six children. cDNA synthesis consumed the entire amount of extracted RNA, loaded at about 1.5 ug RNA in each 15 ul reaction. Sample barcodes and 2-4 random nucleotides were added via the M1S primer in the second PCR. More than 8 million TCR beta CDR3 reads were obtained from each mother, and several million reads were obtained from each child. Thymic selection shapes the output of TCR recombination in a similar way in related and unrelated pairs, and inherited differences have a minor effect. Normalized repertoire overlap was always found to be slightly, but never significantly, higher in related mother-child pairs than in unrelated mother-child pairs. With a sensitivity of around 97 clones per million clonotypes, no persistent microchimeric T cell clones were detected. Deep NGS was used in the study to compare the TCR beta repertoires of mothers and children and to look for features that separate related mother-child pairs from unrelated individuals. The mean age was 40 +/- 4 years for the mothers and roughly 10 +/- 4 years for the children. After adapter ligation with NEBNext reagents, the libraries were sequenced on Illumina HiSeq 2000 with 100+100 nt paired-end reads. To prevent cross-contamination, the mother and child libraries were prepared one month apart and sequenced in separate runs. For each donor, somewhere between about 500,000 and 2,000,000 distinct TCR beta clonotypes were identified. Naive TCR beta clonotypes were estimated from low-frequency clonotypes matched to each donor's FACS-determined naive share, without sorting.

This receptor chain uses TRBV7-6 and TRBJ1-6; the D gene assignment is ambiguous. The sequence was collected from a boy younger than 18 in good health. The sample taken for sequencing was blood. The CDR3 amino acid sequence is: CASSSLLAGSPLHF. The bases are TGTGCCAGCAGCTCGCTCCTTGCAGGTTCACCCCTCCACTTT.